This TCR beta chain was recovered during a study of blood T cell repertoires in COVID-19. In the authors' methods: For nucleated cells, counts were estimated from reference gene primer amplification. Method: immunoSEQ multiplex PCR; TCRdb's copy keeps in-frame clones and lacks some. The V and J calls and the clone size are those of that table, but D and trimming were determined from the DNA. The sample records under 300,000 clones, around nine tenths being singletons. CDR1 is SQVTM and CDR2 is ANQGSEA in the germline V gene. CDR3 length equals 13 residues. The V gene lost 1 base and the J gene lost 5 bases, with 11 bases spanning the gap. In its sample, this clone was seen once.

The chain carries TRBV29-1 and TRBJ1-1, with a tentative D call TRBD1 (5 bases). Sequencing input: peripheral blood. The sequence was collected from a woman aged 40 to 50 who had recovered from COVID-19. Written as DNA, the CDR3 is TGCAGCGTTGAAGTGGGGCGGCGGACTGAAGCTTTCTTT. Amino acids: CSVEVGRRTEAFF.